This T cell receptor beta chain is from a study of blood T cell repertoires in COVID-19. Study-wide context: The study drew acute and convalescent COVID-19 samples from the United States, Italy and Spain.

CDR1 is MRHNA, CDR2 SNTAGT, per germline. The CDR3 sequence is 16 residues long. V was clipped by 6 bases and J by 4 bases; unmatched bases: 12. As originally analysed: Estimated nucleated cell counts came from reference gene primer amplification. The protocol was immunoSEQ multiplex PCR, while the TCRdb copy is restricted to in-frame clones and leaves out a portion. The V and J calls and clone size are taken from that table; D and trimming were inferred from the DNA. The sample has fewer than 200,000 clones, roughly 80% seen once. This sequence joins TRBV6-4 and TRBJ2-1; 7 nucleotides line up with TRBD2. What was sequenced was PBMCs or T cells enriched from blood (not recorded which). This TCR derives from a woman aged 55-69 years with acute COVID-19. The CDR3, as DNA: TGTGCCAGCAGCGAATTGGGGGGGGGACCGTACAATGAGCAGTTCTTC. Protein: CASSELGGGPYNEQFF.